This T cell receptor (beta chain) was sequenced for a study of blood T cell repertoires in COVID-19. Turning to the study itself: Researchers got acute and convalescent COVID-19 samples from the United States, Italy and Spain. Sources were T cells, B-cell-depleted T cells, or PBMCs; the material itself was cDNA or gDNA.

Germline V gene data show CDR1 as ENHRY and CDR2 as SYGVKD. Trimming removed 4 bases from V and 0 bases from J, with 16 bases in between. The length of the CDR3 is 17 residues. Per the study methods: Cell counts per sample came from amplifying reference gene primers. Repertoires were generated with immunoSEQ multiplex PCR, while TCRdb's copy carries only in-frame clones and drops some. From that table come the V and J calls and clone size; the DNA was used to work out D and trimming. The sample holds around 200,000 clones, 70% to 90% seen once. This chain links TRBV10-3 with TRBJ1-5, with D hard to call. This TCR was recovered from a man aged 40-50 years with acute or convalescent COVID-19. The source material was peripheral blood. Here the CDR3 DNA reads TGTGCCATCAGTGGAGGCTCGGGAATTGATAGCAATCAGCCCCAGCATTTT. Translation gives CAISGGSGIDSNQPQHF.